The 10 T cell receptor beta chains below were found in one sample sequenced in a study of T-cell memory formation after mild COVID-19. MiXCR, run by TCRdb on the 5' RACE reads, gives a single entry per CDR3 protein. The sample comprises approximately 290,000 distinct CDR3 sequences, about 15% of which are singletons, and roughly 22% rests with the top ten. The material sequenced was PBMCs or a T cell subset sorted from them (not recorded which). Source of these receptors: a man aged 18 to 29 who had mild COVID-19 (a few samples of this study predate the infection). Cell type and time point are not known.

This clonotype was detected a few times. The chain recombines TRBV5-1 with TRBJ2-3, with unresolved D. The CDR3 sequence is 15 residues long. The germline gives CDR1 SGHRS, CDR2 YFSETQ. Between the trimmed V and J ends, which lost 0 bases and 0 bases, there was a span of 8 bases. CDR3 DNA: TGCGCCAGCAGCTTGGCCGCCCAGAGCACAGATACGCAGTATTTT. As protein: CASSLAAQSTDTQYF.

In this sample, this clonotype turned up a few times. The V gene is TRBV20-1, the J gene TRBJ2-5, with no clear D. Germline V lookup: CDR1 DFQATT, CDR2 SNEGSKA (reference sequence). The germline V and J ends were trimmed by 5 bases and 1 base, with 8 bases remaining between them. The CDR3 sequence is 12 residues long. DNA of the CDR3: TGCAGTGCTGCACGGGTCCAAGAGACCCAGTACTTC. It translates to CSAARVQETQYF.

This clonotype came up a few times. The chain joins TRBV3-1 to TRBJ2-1, with D possibly matching TRBD2 (7 bases). This CDR3 spans 13 amino acids. Germline V gene data show CDR1 as LGHDT and CDR2 as YNNKEL (reference sequence). Trimming took 5 bases from V and 7 from J, leaving 12 bases between them. The CDR3 loop reads CASSARGANEQFF. In nucleotides, the CDR3 is TGTGCCAGCAGCGCCCGGGGGGCTAATGAGCAGTTCTTC.

The chain combines TRBV20-1 with TRBJ2-1, with 7 bases that match TRBD1. Germline values: CDR1 DFQATT, CDR2 SNEGSKA (reference sequence). V trimming: 0 bases; J trimming: 7 bases; junction bases outside the gene matches: 15. The CDR3 totals 17 residues. The CDR3 DNA is TGCAGTGCTAGAGATCTCCAGGGACAGCCCTTGTGGAATGAGCAGTTCTTC. This encodes CSARDLQGQPLWNEQFF.

The chain uses TRBV6-2 or TRBV6-3 and TRBJ2-7; D perhaps matches TRBD1 (5 bases). The CDR3 is made up of 14 amino acids. Trimming took 7 bases from V and 1 from J, leaving 14 bases between them. Germline V gene sequence: CDR1 MNHEY, CDR2 SVGEGT. The CDR3 nucleotides are TGTGCCAGCAACCCAGGGTCGCGATCCTACGAGCAGTACTTC. Translating it yields CASNPGSRSYEQYF.

The chain recombines TRBV6-5 with TRBJ1-1, with no clear D. The CDR3 is made up of 14 amino acids. V dropped 4 bases and J dropped 1 base, with 10 bases sitting between them. Germline assignment: CDR1 MNHEY and CDR2 SVGAGI. The CDR3 DNA follows: TGTGCCAGCAGTTGGACGAACCAGAACACTGAAGCTTTCTTT. Its translation is CASSWTNQNTEAFF.

CDR3 sequence: CASSLESQGEAFF. The CDR3 nucleotides read TGTGCCAGCAGCTTAGAGTCCCAAGGTGAAGCTTTCTTT. V gene TRBV7-2 combines with J gene TRBJ1-1; D gene uncertain. There are 13 residues in the CDR3. Trimming took off 1 base at V and 7 bases at J, with 10 bases between the two ends. The germline gives CDR1 SGHTA, CDR2 FQGNSA.

Only a few counts were recorded for this clonotype. The chain uses TRBV7-6 and TRBJ2-2; 10 nucleotides match TRBD1. V lost 5 bases to trimming and J lost 3 bases; unmatched junction nucleotides: 6. The length of the CDR3 is 16 residues. Germline CDR1 reads SGHVS; CDR2 reads FNYEAQ. The CDR3 region is CASSPIGTGDTGELFF. The DNA of the CDR3 is TGTGCCAGCAGCCCAATCGGGACAGGGGACACCGGGGAGCTGTTTTTT.

This chain links TRBV6-6 with TRBJ2-1; TRBD1 matches at 8 bases. J gave up 5 bases and V 4 bases, and 4 bases lay outside the gene matches. CDR1 is MNHNY, CDR2 SVGAGI, per germline (reference sequence). This CDR3 has 14 residues. Here the CDR3 reads CASSFQGANNEQFF. The CDR3 nucleotides read TGTGCCAGCAGTTTCCAGGGGGCTAACAATGAGCAGTTCTTC.

The CDR3 DNA reads as TGTGCCAGCAGCTTAGCGCGGGGCCCCCAGCATTTT. Protein product: CASSLARGPQHF. This rearrangement joins TRBV7-2 to TRBJ1-5; weak D call: TRBD1 (5 bases). Looked up from germline, CDR1 is SGHTA and CDR2 is FQGNSA. This CDR3 spans 12 amino acids. V was cut by 0 bases and J by 10 bases, with 7 bases left in between.